What follows describes a single TCR beta chain. Authors' data handling: Reference gene primer amplification gave estimated nucleated cell counts. The repertoire was sequenced with immunoSEQ multiplex PCR; TCRdb's copy has only in-frame clones and lacks some. V, J and clone size were drawn from that table, and D and trimming were deduced from the DNA. The data hold fewer than 150,000 clones, with around 85% observed a single time. This specimen comes from a study of blood T cell repertoires in COVID-19. Across the whole study: In each case, the material was cDNA or gDNA derived from T cells, B-cell-depleted T cells, or PBMCs.

Germline CDR1 and CDR2: SNHLY and FYNNEI. This CDR3 spans 15 amino acids. V lost 7 bases and J lost 5; bases outside the gene matches: 3. The chain uses TRBV2 and TRBJ2-2; 14 bases map to TRBD2. The sequence was obtained from a woman between 50 and 59 years old who had recovered from COVID-19. The sample consisted of peripheral blood. For the CDR3, the DNA is TGTGCCAGCAAGGGGACTAGCGGGAGTACCGGGGAGCTGTTTTTT. Translation: CASKGTSGSTGELFF. The variable domain in full, with the rest retrieved from reference TRBV2 and TRBJ2-2, is EPEVTQTPSHQVTQMGQEVILRCVPISNHLYFYWYRQILGQKVEFLVSFYNNEISEKSEIFDDQFSVERPDGSNFTLKIRSTKLEDSAMYFCASKGTSGSTGELFFGEGSRLTVL.